This T cell receptor (beta chain) originates from a study of blood T cells in healthy people across ages. On this clonotype: This may be a read error, as it is one base from a much larger clone.

Germline assignment: CDR1 SGHRS and CDR2 YFSETQ. CDR3 length: 15 amino acids. Trimming removed 6 bases at V and 10 bases at J, with 20 bases between. Next came a second PCR, run for roughly 6 to 11 cycles, which used a sample-barcoded 5' primer along with a J-beta primer mix. TCRdb re-called the 5' RACE reads through MiXCR, storing one row per CDR3 protein. The repertoire holds roughly 720,000 distinct CDR3 sequences, 53% seen once, with 40% to 50% in the top ten. The source is a man older than 75 in good health. The specimen was blood. The chain couples TRBV5-1 to TRBJ1-6; a weak D match, TRBD1 (6 bases). In nucleotides, the CDR3 is TGCGCCAGCAACTCGGGGACACAGGGTGGATCACCCCTCCACTTT. Amino acids: CASNSGTQGGSPLHF. The variable domain in full, completed from reference TRBV5-1 and TRBJ1-6, reads KAGVTQTPRYLIKTRGQQVTLSCSPISGHRSVSWYQQTPGQGLQFLFEYFSETQRNKGNFPGRFSGRQFSNSRSEMNVSTLELGDSALYLCASNSGTQGGSPLHFGNGTRLTVT.